This T cell receptor (beta chain) was identified in a study of blood T cell repertoires in COVID-19. Study-wide context: Material from acute and convalescent COVID-19 was sourced from the United States, Italy and Spain. From T cells, B-cell-depleted T cells, or PBMCs came the material, which was cDNA or gDNA.

Original handling: Using reference gene primer amplification, nucleated cell counts were estimated. This table comes from immunoSEQ multiplex PCR, and its TCRdb copy is limited to in-frame clones, with some not included. The D gene and trimming were derived from the DNA, and the V and J assignments and clone size from that table. The sample carries 13,000 to 15,000 clones, around 89% recorded once. The germline gives CDR1 MNHEY, CDR2 SMNVEV (reference sequence). CDR3 length: 15 amino acids. The V and J ends lost 6 bases and 4 bases, in that order; junction bases with no gene match: 8. The clonotype was recovered from a human donor in a cohort sampled during active COVID-19. Sample: peripheral blood. V and J are TRBV27 and TRBJ1-3; 8 bases map to TRBD1. The CDR3 reads CASRLQGAPGNTIYF. In DNA, the CDR3 is TGTGCCAGCAGGCTTCAGGGGGCGCCCGGAAACACCATATATTTT.